The TCR beta chain under discussion was sequenced for a study of graft-versus-host responses after intestinal transplantation (dated by TCRdb to 2020 to 2022). About the investigation overall: Multivisceral, liver-intestinal, or isolated intestinal transplants were received by the recipients. Anti-thymocyte globulin induction was given to all recipients, followed by maintenance tacrolimus and steroids for around three years. After intestinal transplantation, graft-versus-host and host-versus-graft alloreactive T cell clones were followed in the graft, circulation and bone marrow using bulk TCR-beta CDR3 sequencing. To identify alloreactive clones, pre-transplant mixed lymphocyte reaction products were sequenced and then compared with unstimulated pre-transplant donor and recipient T cells. The cohort enrolled about two dozen intestinal transplant recipients including one retransplant, and a few patients lacking pretransplant specimens were excluded. Donor T cell macrochimerism was defined as a peak of at least 4% donor T cells among recipient peripheral blood mononuclear cells. Samples from a few later patients were sequenced in-house on an Illumina MiSeq with MiXCR processing rather than by the commercial service. Study-level results and caveats: The conclusions were limited by the relatively low number and heterogeneity of the intestinal transplant patients. GvH clones were found in recipient bone marrow, and some of the GvH clones appeared earlier in ileal mucosa or blood, which is consistent with an intestinal mucosal origin. High GvH to HvG T cell clonal ratios were observed in the allografts of patients with donor T cell macrochimerism. Early after transplant, declines in HvG clones were associated with peak levels of circulating GvH clones.

Blood samples were collected up to 4 times in the first month after transplant and then at least monthly when available. Receptor amplification or capture employed the immunoSEQ multiplex PCR assay. Adaptive Biotechnologies carried out high-throughput TCR-beta CDR3 sequencing of genomic DNA for most patients. Per the authors' processing: TCR sequencing data for over 15 patients were retrieved from Adaptive's ImmunoSEQ software; three other patients were processed with MiXCR and VDJtools. CDR3 nucleotide sequences shared between donor and recipient were removed because their origin could not be assigned. To count as alloreactive, a clone needed at least 2-fold expansion over unstimulated cells and a minimum CFSE-low frequency of 0.002% (template counts) or 0.001% (read counts). Clones detected in sequenced pre-transplant spleen, lymph node, or MLR CFSE-low populations of the donor or recipient were defined as mappable. Cumulative frequency of alloreactive clones was calculated as a percentage of all sequences weighted by copy number. As stored in TCRdb, this immuneACCESS dataset retains in-frame rearrangements with V and J assigned. A fraction of the clones does not appear; measured against another copy, unresolved V genes explain less than half of the discrepancy, and the remainder lacks a known reason. Clonal size and the V and J genes are those of that table, whereas D and trimming came from the DNA. Recorded for this sample are more than 9,500 clones; about four fifths of them occurred a single time. The top ten constitute about 9.4% of the sample.

Concerning this clone: The target of this receptor is not known. Qualities for individual bases were not recorded, and no much larger clone is one base off.

Based on the germline V gene (reference sequence), the CDR1 and CDR2 sequences are MNHEY and SMNVEV. Including the terminal cysteine and phenylalanine, the CDR3 comprises 14 residues. This entry keeps only the CDR3 DNA: 42 bases, framed from base 1. After removal of 4 bases from V and 8 bases from J, the junction retains 2 bases not matched to a gene. The sample was PBMCs, taken about 300 days after intestinal transplant. This clonotype originated in a human patient who received an intestinal transplant, so some T cells may come from the graft donor. In this chain, TRBV27 is recombined with TRBJ2-1, and 13 bases in between align with TRBD2. The sequenced DNA is TGTGCCAGCAGTTGGACTAGCGGGAGCCATGAGCAGTTCTTC. Its protein product is CASSWTSGSHEQFF.